This TCR beta chain was obtained from a study of CD8 T cells in ankylosing spondylitis. Using its own MiXCR run on the 5' RACE reads, TCRdb lists one record per CDR3 protein. The data hold 200,000 to 250,000 distinct CDR3 sequences, with 7.5% to 9.5% observed a single time. This clonotype has a count of ten or more. The length of the CDR3 is 15 residues. V shed 6 bases and J 5 bases; nucleotides not matched to a gene: 10. The sample comprised blood, either unsorted or a sorted T cell fraction (not recorded which). This chain uses TRBV12-3 or TRBV12-4 with TRBJ2-4; TRBD2 aligns across 7 bases. The receptor was derived from a female donor with ankylosing spondylitis or in good health (not recorded which). CDR3 loop: CASSQRRESQNIQYF. CDR3 nucleotides: TGTGCCAGCAGCCAAAGGCGGGAGTCCCAAAACATTCAGTACTTC.